The 3 T cell receptor beta chains below all came from one sample that was sequenced in a study of PD-L1 blockade in urothelial cancer. Profiled with immunoSEQ multiplex PCR; TCRdb holds only in-frame clones, not every one. The sample records roughly 60,000 clones, over 75% being singletons. The material was PBMCs, obtained around atezolizumab (anti-PD-L1) treatment. The receptors originated from a man aged 65 to 79 with urothelial cancer.

The genes are TRBV6-5 and TRBJ2-3; D possibly corresponds to TRBD1 (5 bases). The germline V and J ends were trimmed by 0 bases and 2 bases, with 12 bases remaining between them. Germline assignment: CDR1 MNHEY and CDR2 SVGAGI. The CDR3 extends over 16 amino acids. CDR3 bases: TGTGCCAGCAGTTACTCCCTGGCCAGGGTCACAGATACGCAGTATTTT. Amino acids: CASSYSLARVTDTQYF.

The gene calls are TRBV6-5 and TRBJ2-1; D might be TRBD1 (7 bases). Trimming removed 6 bases at V and 4 bases at J, with 16 bases between. Germline V CDR1 and CDR2: MNHEY, SVGAGI. This CDR3 region has 15 residues. The CDR3 nucleotides are TGTGCCAGCAGACCTGACAGGGAGGCTTACAATGAGCAGTTCTTC. Its protein product is CASRPDREAYNEQFF.

The chain is built from TRBV5-4 and TRBJ1-4; D not certain. The germline gives CDR1 SGHNT, CDR2 YYREEE (reference sequence). Trimming pared 6 bases from V and 7 bases from J, leaving 16 bases between. The length of the CDR3 is 14 residues. CDR3 nucleotides: TGTGCCAGCACCTCGGACGATGGGAGTGAAAAACTGTTTTTT. It codes for CASTSDDGSEKLFF.